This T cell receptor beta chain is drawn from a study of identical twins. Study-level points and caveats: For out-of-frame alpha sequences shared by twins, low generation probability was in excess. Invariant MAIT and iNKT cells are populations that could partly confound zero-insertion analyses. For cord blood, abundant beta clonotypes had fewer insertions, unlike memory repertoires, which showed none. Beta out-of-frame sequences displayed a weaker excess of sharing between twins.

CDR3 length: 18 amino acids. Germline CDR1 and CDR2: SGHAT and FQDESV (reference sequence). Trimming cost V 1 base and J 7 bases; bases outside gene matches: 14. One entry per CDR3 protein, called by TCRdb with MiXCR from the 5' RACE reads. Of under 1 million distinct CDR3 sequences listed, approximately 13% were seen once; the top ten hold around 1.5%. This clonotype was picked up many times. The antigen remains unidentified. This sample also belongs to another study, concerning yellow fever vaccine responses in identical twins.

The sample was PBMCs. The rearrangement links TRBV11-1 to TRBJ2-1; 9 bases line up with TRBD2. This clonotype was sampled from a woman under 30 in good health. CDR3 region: CASSLEVTSGGGRNEQFF. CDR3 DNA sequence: TGTGCCAGCAGCTTAGAGGTGACTAGCGGAGGAGGTAGGAATGAGCAGTTCTTC. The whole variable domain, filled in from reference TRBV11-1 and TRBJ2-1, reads EAEVAQSPRYKITEKSQAVAFWCDPISGHATLYWYRQILGQGPELLVQFQDESVVDDSQLPKDRFSAERLKGVDSTLKIQPAELGDSAMYLCASSLEVTSGGGRNEQFFGPGTRLTVL.